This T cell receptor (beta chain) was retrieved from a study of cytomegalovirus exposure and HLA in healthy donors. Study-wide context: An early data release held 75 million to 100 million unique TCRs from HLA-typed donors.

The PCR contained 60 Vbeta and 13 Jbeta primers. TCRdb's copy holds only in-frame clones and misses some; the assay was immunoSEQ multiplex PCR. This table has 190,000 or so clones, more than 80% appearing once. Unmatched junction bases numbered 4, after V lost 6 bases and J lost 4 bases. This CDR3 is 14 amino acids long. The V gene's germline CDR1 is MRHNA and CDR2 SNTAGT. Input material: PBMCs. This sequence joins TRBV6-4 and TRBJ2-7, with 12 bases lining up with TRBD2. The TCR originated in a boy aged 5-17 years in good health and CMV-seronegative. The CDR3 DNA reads TGTGCCAGCAGCCCGACTAGCGGGAGTTACGAGCAGTACTTC. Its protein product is CASSPTSGSYEQYF.